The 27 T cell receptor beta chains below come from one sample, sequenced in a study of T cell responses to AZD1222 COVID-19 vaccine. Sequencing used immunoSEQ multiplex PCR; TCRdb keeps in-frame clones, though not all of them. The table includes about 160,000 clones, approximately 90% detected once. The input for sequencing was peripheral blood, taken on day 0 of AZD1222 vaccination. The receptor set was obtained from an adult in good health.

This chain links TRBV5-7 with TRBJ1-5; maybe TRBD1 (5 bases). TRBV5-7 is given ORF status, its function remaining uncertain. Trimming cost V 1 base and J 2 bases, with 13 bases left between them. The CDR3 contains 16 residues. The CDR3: CASSLFRGLGNQPQHF. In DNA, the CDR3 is TGTGCCAGCAGCTTGTTTAGGGGTTTGGGCAATCAGCCCCAGCATTTT.

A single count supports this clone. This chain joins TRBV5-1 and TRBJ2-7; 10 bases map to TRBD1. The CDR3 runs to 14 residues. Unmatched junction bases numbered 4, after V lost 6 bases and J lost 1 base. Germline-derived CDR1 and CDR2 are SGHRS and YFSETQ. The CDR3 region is CASTWTGGSYEQYF. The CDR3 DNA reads TGCGCCAGCACTTGGACAGGGGGTTCCTACGAGCAGTACTTC.

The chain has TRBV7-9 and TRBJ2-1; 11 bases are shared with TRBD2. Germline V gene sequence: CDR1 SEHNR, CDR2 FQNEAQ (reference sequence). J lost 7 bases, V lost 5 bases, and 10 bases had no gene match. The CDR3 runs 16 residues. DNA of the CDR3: TGTGCCAGCAGCCGTCAACTAGCGGGAGCTTTAAATGAGCAGTTCTTC. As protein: CASSRQLAGALNEQFF.

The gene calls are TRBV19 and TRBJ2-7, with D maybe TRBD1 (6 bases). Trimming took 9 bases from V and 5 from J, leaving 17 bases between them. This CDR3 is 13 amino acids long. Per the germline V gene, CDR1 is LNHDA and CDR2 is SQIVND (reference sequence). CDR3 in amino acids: CASATTGSHEQYF. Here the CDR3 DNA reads TGTGCCAGCGCAACCACAGGGAGCCACGAGCAGTACTTC.

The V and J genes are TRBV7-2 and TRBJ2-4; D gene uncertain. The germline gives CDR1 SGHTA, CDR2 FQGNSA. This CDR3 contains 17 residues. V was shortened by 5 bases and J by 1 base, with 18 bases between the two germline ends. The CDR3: CASSPGLGTNAKNIQYF. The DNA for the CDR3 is TGTGCCAGCAGCCCCGGGCTGGGCACGAACGCCAAAAACATTCAGTACTTC.

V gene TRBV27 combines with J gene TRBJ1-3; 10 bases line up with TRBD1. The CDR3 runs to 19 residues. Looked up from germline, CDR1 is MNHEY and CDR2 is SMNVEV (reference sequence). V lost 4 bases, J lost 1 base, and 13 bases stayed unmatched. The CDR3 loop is CASSSLVPGQGPSGNTIYF. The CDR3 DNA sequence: TGTGCCAGCAGTTCACTAGTCCCGGGACAGGGGCCTTCTGGAAACACCATATATTTT.

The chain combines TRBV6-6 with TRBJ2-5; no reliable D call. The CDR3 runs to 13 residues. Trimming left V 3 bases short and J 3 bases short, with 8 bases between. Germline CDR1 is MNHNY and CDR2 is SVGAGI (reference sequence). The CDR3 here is CASSYDSKETQYF. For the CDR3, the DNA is TGTGCCAGCAGTTATGACTCAAAAGAGACCCAGTACTTC.

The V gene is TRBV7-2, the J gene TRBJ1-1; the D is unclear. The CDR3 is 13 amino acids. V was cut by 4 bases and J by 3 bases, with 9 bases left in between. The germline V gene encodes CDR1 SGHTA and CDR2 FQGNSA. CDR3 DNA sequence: TGTGCCAGCAGCTGGAAGAGGTACACTGAAGCTTTCTTT. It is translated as CASSWKRYTEAFF.

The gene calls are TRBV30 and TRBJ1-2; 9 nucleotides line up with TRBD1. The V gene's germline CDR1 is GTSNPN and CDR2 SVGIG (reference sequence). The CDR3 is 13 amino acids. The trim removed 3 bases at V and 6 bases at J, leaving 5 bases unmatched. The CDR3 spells CAWSRDREDGYTF. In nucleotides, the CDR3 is TGTGCCTGGAGCCGGGACAGGGAGGATGGCTACACCTTC. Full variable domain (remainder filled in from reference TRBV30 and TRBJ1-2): SQTIHQWPATLVQPVGSPLSLECTVEGTSNPNLYWYRQAAGRGLQLLFYSVGIGQISSEVPQNLSASRPQDRQFILSSKKLLLSDSGFYLCAWSRDREDGYTFGSGTRLTVV.

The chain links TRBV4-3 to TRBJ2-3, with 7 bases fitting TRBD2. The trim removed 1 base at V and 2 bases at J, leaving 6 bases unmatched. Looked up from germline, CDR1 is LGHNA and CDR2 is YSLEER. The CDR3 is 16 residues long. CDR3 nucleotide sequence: TGCGCCAGCAGCCAAGTAACTAGCGCCGACACAGATACGCAGTATTTT. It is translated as CASSQVTSADTDTQYF.

CDR3 in amino acids: CATSRDSRRSGTYNEQFF. The CDR3 DNA reads TGTGCCACCAGCAGAGATTCAAGGCGGTCGGGCACCTACAATGAGCAGTTCTTC. The rearrangement uses TRBV15 and TRBJ2-1; D not certain. Per germline, CDR1 LNHNV and CDR2 YYDKDF (reference sequence). The CDR3 sequence is 18 residues long. V was shortened by 0 bases and J by 2 bases, with 17 bases between the two germline ends.

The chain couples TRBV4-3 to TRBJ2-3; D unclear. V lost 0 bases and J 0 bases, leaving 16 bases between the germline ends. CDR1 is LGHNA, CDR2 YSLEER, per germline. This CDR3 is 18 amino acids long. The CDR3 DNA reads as TGCGCCAGCAGCCAAGATTATTGGCAGCCCACTAGCACAGATACGCAGTATTTT. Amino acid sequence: CASSQDYWQPTSTDTQYF.

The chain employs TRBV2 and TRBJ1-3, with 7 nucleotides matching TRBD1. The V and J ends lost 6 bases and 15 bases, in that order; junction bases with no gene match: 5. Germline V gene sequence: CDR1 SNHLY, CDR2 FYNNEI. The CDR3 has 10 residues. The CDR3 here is CASRSGTAYF. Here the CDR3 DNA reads TGTGCCAGCAGGTCCGGGACAGCATATTTT.

The CDR3 is CAINDRPQNTEAFF. For the CDR3, the DNA is TGTGCCATCAACGACAGACCCCAGAACACTGAAGCTTTCTTT. The chain carries TRBV10-3 and TRBJ1-1, with D perhaps TRBD1 (5 bases). CDR3 length: 14 residues. Germline CDR1 and CDR2: ENHRY and SYGVKD. Trimming stripped 7 bases from V and 1 base from J, with 13 bases between.

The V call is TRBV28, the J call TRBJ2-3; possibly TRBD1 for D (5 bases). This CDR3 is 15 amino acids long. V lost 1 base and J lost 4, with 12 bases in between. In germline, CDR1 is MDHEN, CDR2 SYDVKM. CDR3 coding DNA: TGTGCCAGCAGTTTATCCCCCTCAGGGCCAGATACGCAGTATTTT. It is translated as CASSLSPSGPDTQYF.

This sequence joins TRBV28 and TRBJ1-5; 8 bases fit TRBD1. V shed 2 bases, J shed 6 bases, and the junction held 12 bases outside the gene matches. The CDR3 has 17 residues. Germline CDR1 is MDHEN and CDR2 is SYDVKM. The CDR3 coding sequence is TGTGCCAGCAGTTTAATCCCGACAGGGGTTAGGGGTCAGCCCCAGCATTTT. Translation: CASSLIPTGVRGQPQHF. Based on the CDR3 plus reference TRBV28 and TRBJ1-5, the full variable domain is DVKVTQSSRYLVKRTGEKVFLECVQDMDHENMFWYRQDPGLGLRLIYFSYDVKMKEKGDIPEGYSVSREKKERFSLILESASTNQTSMYLCASSLIPTGVRGQPQHFGDGTRLSIL.

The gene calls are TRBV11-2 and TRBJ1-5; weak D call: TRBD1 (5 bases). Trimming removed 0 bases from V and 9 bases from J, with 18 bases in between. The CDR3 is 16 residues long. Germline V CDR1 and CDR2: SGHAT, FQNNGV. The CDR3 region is CASSLDSGGIAWPQHF. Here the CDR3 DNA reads TGTGCCAGCAGCTTAGATTCTGGGGGTATAGCGTGGCCCCAGCATTTT. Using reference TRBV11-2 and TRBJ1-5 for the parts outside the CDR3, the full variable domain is EAGVAQSPRYKIIEKRQSVAFWCNPISGHATLYWYQQILGQGPKLLIQFQNNGVVDDSQLPKDRFSAERLKGVDSTLKIQPAKLEDSAVYLCASSLDSGGIAWPQHFGDGTRLSIL.

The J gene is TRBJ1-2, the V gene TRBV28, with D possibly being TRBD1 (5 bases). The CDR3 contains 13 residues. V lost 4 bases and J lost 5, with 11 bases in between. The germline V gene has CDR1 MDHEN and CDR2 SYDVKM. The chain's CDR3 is CASSSGTSYGYTF. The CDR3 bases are TGTGCCAGCAGTTCCGGGACGTCTTATGGCTACACCTTC.

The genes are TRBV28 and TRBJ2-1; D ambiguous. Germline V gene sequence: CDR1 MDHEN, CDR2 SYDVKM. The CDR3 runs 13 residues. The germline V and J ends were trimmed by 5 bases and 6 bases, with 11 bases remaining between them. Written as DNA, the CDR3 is TGTGCCAGCAGTCCTGATGGGCTCAATGAGCAGTTCTTC. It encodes CASSPDGLNEQFF.

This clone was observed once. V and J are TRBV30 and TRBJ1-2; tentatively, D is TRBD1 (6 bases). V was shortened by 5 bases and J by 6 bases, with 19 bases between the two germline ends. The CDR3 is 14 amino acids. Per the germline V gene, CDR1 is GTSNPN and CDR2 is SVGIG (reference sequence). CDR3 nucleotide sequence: TGTGCCTGGTCAATAACGCGGGGGGCCGATGGCTACACCTTC. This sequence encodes CAWSITRGADGYTF.

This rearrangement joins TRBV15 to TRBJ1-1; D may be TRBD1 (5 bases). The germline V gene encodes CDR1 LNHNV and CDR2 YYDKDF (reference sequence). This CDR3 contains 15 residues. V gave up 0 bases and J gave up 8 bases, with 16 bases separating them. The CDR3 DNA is TGTGCCACCAGCAGAGATCTAGGGGAAGGATTGGAAGCTTTCTTT. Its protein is CATSRDLGEGLEAFF.

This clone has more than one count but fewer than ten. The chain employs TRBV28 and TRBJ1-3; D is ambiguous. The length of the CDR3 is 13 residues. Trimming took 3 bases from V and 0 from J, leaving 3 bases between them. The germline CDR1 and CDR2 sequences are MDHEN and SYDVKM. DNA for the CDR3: TGTGCCAGCAGTTTTGACTCTGGAAACACCATATATTTT. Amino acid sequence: CASSFDSGNTIYF. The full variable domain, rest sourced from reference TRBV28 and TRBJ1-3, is DVKVTQSSRYLVKRTGEKVFLECVQDMDHENMFWYRQDPGLGLRLIYFSYDVKMKEKGDIPEGYSVSREKKERFSLILESASTNQTSMYLCASSFDSGNTIYFGEGSWLTVV.

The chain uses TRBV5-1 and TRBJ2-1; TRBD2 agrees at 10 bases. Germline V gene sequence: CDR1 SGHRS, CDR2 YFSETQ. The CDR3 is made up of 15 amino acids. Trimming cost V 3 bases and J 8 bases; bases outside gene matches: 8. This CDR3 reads CASSYLAGDKDEQFF. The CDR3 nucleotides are TGCGCCAGCAGCTATCTAGCGGGAGATAAGGATGAGCAGTTCTTC.

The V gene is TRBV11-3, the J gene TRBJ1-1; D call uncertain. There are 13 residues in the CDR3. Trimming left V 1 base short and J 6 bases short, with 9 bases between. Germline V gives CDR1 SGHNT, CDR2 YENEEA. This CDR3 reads CASSLGVTAEAFF. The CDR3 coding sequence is TGTGCCAGCAGCTTAGGGGTTACCGCTGAAGCTTTCTTT.

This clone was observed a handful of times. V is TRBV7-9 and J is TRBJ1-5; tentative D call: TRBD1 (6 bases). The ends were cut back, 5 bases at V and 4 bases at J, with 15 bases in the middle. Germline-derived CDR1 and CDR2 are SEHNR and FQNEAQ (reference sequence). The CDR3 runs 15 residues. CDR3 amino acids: CASSLGHTMNQPQHF. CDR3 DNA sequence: TGTGCCAGCAGCCTGGGACATACCATGAATCAGCCCCAGCATTTT.

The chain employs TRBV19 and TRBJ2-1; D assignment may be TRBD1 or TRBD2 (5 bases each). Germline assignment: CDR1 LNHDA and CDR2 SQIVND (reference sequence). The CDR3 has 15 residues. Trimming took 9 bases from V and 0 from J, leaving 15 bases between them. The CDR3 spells CASEWDGSSYNEQFF. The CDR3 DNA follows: TGTGCCAGCGAATGGGACGGAAGCTCCTACAATGAGCAGTTCTTC.

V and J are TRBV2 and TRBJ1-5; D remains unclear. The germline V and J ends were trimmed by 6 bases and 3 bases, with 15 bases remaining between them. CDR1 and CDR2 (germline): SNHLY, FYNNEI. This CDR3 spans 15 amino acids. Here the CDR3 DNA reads TGTGCCAGCAGACGAGAAGGCTATACCAATCAGCCCCAGCATTTT. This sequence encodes CASRREGYTNQPQHF. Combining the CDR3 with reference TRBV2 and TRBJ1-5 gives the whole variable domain EPEVTQTPSHQVTQMGQEVILRCVPISNHLYFYWYRQILGQKVEFLVSFYNNEISEKSEIFDDQFSVERPDGSNFTLKIRSTKLEDSAMYFCASRREGYTNQPQHFGDGTRLSIL.